This passage covers 29 T cell receptor beta chains from one sample sequenced in a study of T cells in Graves' hyperthyroidism and ophthalmopathy. RNA transcripts gave rise to amplified TCR beta CDR3 regions. The TCR CDR3 was amplified in a first-round RT-PCR using the HTBI primer set. TCRdb recomputed calls from the multiplex PCR reads with MiXCR, one row per CDR3 protein. This table has hundreds of thousands of distinct CDR3 sequences, 15% to 18% appearing once. Sequencing used blood. The receptors shown here come from a young woman with Graves' hyperthyroidism.

This clonotype appeared many times. This chain links TRBV11-2 with TRBJ2-3; 7 bases match TRBD1. The CDR3 covers 16 residues. Germline CDR1 SGHAT, CDR2 FQNNGV. V lost 3 bases to trimming and J lost 1 base; unmatched junction nucleotides: 7. The CDR3: CASSFLRDRRTDTQYF. The CDR3 nucleotides are TGTGCCAGCAGCTTCCTTCGGGACAGACGCACAGATACGCAGTATTTT. Full variable domain (rest looked up from reference TRBV11-2 and TRBJ2-3): EAGVAQSPRYKIIEKRQSVAFWCNPISGHATLYWYQQILGQGPKLLIQFQNNGVVDDSQLPKDRFSAERLKGVDSTLKIQPAKLEDSAVYLCASSFLRDRRTDTQYFGPGTRLTVL.

The chain has TRBV27 and TRBJ2-3, with D uncertain. The CDR3 runs to 15 residues. Trimming left V 4 bases short and J 3 bases short, with 14 bases between. Germline loops: CDR1 MNHEY, CDR2 SMNVEV (reference sequence). The CDR3 sequence: CASSSMSQDTDTQYF. Written as DNA, the CDR3 is TGTGCCAGCAGTTCGATGTCTCAGGATACAGATACGCAGTATTTT.

This clonotype has just a few counts. The chain joins TRBV10-3 to TRBJ2-1, with D uncertain. Germline CDR1 reads ENHRY; CDR2 reads SYGVKD. Trimming stripped 3 bases from V and 3 bases from J, with 9 bases between. This CDR3 contains 14 residues. The CDR3 DNA is TGTGCCATCAGTGAAGGCGGAAACTACAATGAGCAGTTCTTC. Translated, it gives CAISEGGNYNEQFF.

This chain uses TRBV24-1 with TRBJ1-4, with D tentatively TRBD1 (5 bases). Germline CDR1 is KGHDR and CDR2 is SFDVKD. The length of the CDR3 is 15 residues. V was clipped by 0 bases and J by 7 bases, with 11 bases between them. CDR3 residues: CATSDLQGDGEKLFF. In DNA, the CDR3 is TGTGCCACCAGTGATTTGCAAGGGGACGGTGAAAAACTGTTTTTT.

J is TRBJ1-2 and V is TRBV20-1, with 10 bases that match TRBD1. V lost 3 bases, J lost 2 bases, and 3 bases stayed unmatched. Germline V lookup: CDR1 DFQATT, CDR2 SNEGSKA (reference sequence). The CDR3 consists of 14 residues. The CDR3 spells CSARRQGANYGYTF. CDR3 sequence (DNA): TGCAGTGCTAGGAGACAGGGGGCCAACTATGGCTACACCTTC.

The chain combines TRBV4-1 with TRBJ2-3; D gene ambiguous. Germline V gene sequence: CDR1 MGHRA, CDR2 YSYEKL. Trimming pared 0 bases from V and 1 base from J, leaving 5 bases between. The CDR3 is made up of 14 amino acids. Here the CDR3 reads CASSQEAGTDTQYF. The CDR3 nucleotides are TGCGCCAGCAGCCAAGAGGCCGGCACAGATACGCAGTATTTT.

The V and J genes are TRBV9 and TRBJ2-2; 9 bases are a match to TRBD2. The CDR3 has 17 amino acids. With 3 bases clipped from V and 4 bases from J, the junction kept 10 bases outside the gene matches. Germline V gene lookup returns CDR1 SGDLS and CDR2 YYNGEE. CDR3 loop: CASSAKLAGTVTGELFF. The CDR3 DNA reads as TGTGCCAGCAGCGCCAAACTAGCGGGCACCGTCACCGGGGAGCTGTTTTTT.

Only a few counts were recorded for this clonotype. It may be a read error: a sequence one base away is much more abundant. The V call is TRBV7-6, the J call TRBJ2-1; D may be TRBD2 (5 bases). The V gene lost 5 bases and the J gene lost 6 bases, with 23 bases spanning the gap. The CDR3 has 17 residues. Germline CDR1 SGHVS, CDR2 FNYEAQ. CDR3 sequence: CASSRLYLSEVGNEQFF. CDR3 bases: TGTGCCAGCAGCCGGCTTTACCTTAGCGAGGTCGGCAATGAGCAGTTCTTC.

This clonotype was counted many times. The chain recombines TRBV16 with TRBJ1-2, with a tentative D call TRBD1 (5 bases). The length of the CDR3 is 12 residues. The V gene's germline CDR1 is KGHSY and CDR2 FQNENV. Trimming took off 5 bases at V and 7 bases at J, with 11 bases between the two ends. CDR3 nucleotide sequence: TGTGCCAGCAGCAATGGGGGGTTTGGCTACACCTTC. It specifies CASSNGGFGYTF.

This clonotype was recorded at least ten times. This sequence joins TRBV27 and TRBJ2-3; no firm D call. CDR3 length: 14 amino acids. Germline-derived CDR1 and CDR2 are MNHEY and SMNVEV (reference sequence). V was cut by 3 bases and J by 5 bases, with 12 bases left in between. The CDR3: CASSFPSSGDTQYF. As DNA, the CDR3 is TGTGCCAGCAGTTTCCCCTCTTCGGGAGATACGCAGTATTTT.

This chain uses TRBV7-2 with TRBJ2-3; D is uncertain. The CDR3 is 15 amino acids. Germline-derived CDR1 and CDR2 are SGHTA and FQGNSA. Trimming stripped 5 bases from V and 1 base from J, with 13 bases between. The chain's CDR3 is CASSLTRQGTDTQYF. CDR3 DNA sequence: TGTGCCAGCAGCCTAACCAGGCAGGGCACAGATACGCAGTATTTT.

The J gene is TRBJ2-1, the V gene TRBV10-1; TRBD1 might be the D (5 bases). The CDR3 has 16 amino acids. V gave up 2 bases and J gave up 1 base, with 12 bases separating them. Germline V gives CDR1 WNHNN, CDR2 SYGVQD (reference sequence). Here the CDR3 reads CASSERRTPSYNEQFF. CDR3 in DNA: TGCGCCAGCAGTGAGAGAAGGACACCGTCCTACAATGAGCAGTTCTTC.

This sequence joins TRBV20-1 and TRBJ2-3, with TRBD2 matching 8 bases. Germline V gene data show CDR1 as DFQATT and CDR2 as SNEGSKA (reference sequence). The length of the CDR3 is 15 residues. V dropped 0 bases and J dropped 3; count of bases not matched to a gene: 5. The CDR3 here is CSAREPAGATDTQYF. The CDR3 DNA reads TGCAGTGCTAGAGAACCAGCGGGAGCGACAGATACGCAGTATTTT.

This clonotype was seen many times. The V gene is TRBV5-1, the J gene TRBJ2-3; unclear D gene. Germline V gene data show CDR1 as SGHRS and CDR2 as YFSETQ. The CDR3 is 15 amino acids. With 0 bases removed from V and 8 bases from J, the gap between germline ends came to 16 bases. Here the CDR3 DNA reads TGCGCCAGCAGCTTGGTAGTCGCCCCCTCCCCTACGCAGTATTTT. Translated, it gives CASSLVVAPSPTQYF.

This clonotype appeared many times. This chain links TRBV2 with TRBJ2-7; D is undetermined. The ends were cut back, 6 bases at V and 3 bases at J, with 6 bases in the middle. CDR3 length: 11 amino acids. Germline CDR1 SNHLY, CDR2 FYNNEI. CDR3 protein: CASRALYEQYF. The DNA of the CDR3 is TGTGCCAGCAGAGCACTCTACGAGCAGTACTTC.

This rearrangement joins TRBV18 to TRBJ1-1, with D perhaps TRBD1 (5 bases). Germline values: CDR1 KGHSH, CDR2 LQKENI. CDR3 length: 13 residues. V lost 6 bases to trimming and J lost 4 bases, with 12 bases between them. The CDR3 protein is CASSRRGVTEAFF. The DNA for the CDR3 is TGTGCCAGCTCCCGGCGGGGGGTCACTGAAGCTTTCTTT.

As regards this clonotype: A much larger clonotype is one base distant, so this may be a read error. The chain recombines TRBV24-1 with TRBJ1-2; 7 bases line up with TRBD1. Germline V CDR1 and CDR2: KGHDR, SFDVKD. This CDR3 has 15 amino acids. The ends lost 8 bases at V and 2 bases at J; junction bases unmatched: 10. The DNA of the CDR3 is TGTGCCACCAATGCCCAGGGACAGCCCAACTATGGCTACACCTTC. This gives the protein CATNAQGQPNYGYTF.

This clonotype was counted a few times. The J gene is TRBJ1-3, the V gene TRBV18, with TRBD1 identical over 7 bases. Germline V gene data show CDR1 as KGHSH and CDR2 as LQKENI. Trimming at V came to 5 bases and at J to 0 bases, leaving 7 bases not matched to a gene. The CDR3 covers 16 residues. CDR3 sequence (DNA): TGTGCCAGCTCATCAGGAACAGGGGACTCTGGAAACACCATATATTTT. It yields the protein CASSSGTGDSGNTIYF.

This clonotype was counted ten times or more. This sequence joins TRBV6-1 and TRBJ1-3; D unresolved. CDR3 length equals 17 residues. Per germline, CDR1 MNHNS and CDR2 SASEGT. V was pared by 7 bases and J by 3 bases, with 22 bases between. Here the CDR3 DNA reads TGTGCCAGCAACCGGGGAAACCTTATTCCACATGGAAACACCATATATTTT. Amino acid sequence: CASNRGNLIPHGNTIYF.

This clonotype was picked up many times. V gene TRBV20-1 combines with J gene TRBJ2-1; 8 nucleotides line up with TRBD2. The CDR3 totals 17 residues. V was pared by 0 bases and J by 3 bases, with 10 bases of the junction left unmatched. Looked up from germline, CDR1 is DFQATT and CDR2 is SNEGSKA (reference sequence). CDR3 in amino acids: CSARDRGTGGRYNEQFF. CDR3 coding DNA: TGCAGTGCTAGAGATCGGGGGACGGGAGGGCGCTACAATGAGCAGTTCTTC.

The chain recombines TRBV6-2 or TRBV6-3 with TRBJ1-2; D ambiguous. The CDR3 has 11 amino acids. Germline values: CDR1 MNHEY, CDR2 SVGEGT. The V end lost 0 bases, the J end lost 7 bases, and 3 bases lay between the germline ends. DNA of the CDR3: TGTGCCAGCAGTTACTCCATTGGCTACACCTTC. Protein product: CASSYSIGYTF.

This clonotype was seen ten or more times. This chain joins TRBV6-1 and TRBJ1-5; D remains ambiguous. The germline gives CDR1 MNHNS, CDR2 SASEGT. The CDR3 runs 14 residues. Trimming stripped 8 bases from V and 6 bases from J, with 17 bases between. CDR3 region: CASDRLGVSQPQHF. For the CDR3, the DNA is TGTGCCAGCGACCGACTTGGGGTGAGTCAGCCCCAGCATTTT.

The chain uses TRBV25-1 and TRBJ1-2, with a weak D call TRBD1 (5 bases). CDR3 length: 15 amino acids. From germline, CDR1 is MGHDK and CDR2 SYGVNS. V was cut by 5 bases and J by 8 bases, with 21 bases left in between. The DNA of the CDR3 is TGTGCCAGCAGTCCCCTGAGGGGACTCTATGAGGGCTACACCTTC. Its translation: CASSPLRGLYEGYTF.

This clonotype showed up many times. The V gene is TRBV12-3 or TRBV12-4, the J gene TRBJ1-2, with D perhaps matching TRBD1 (6 bases). V was trimmed by 7 bases and J by 5 bases, leaving 17 bases between them. CDR3 length: 14 amino acids. The chain's CDR3 is CASTLRGTSYGYTF. The CDR3 DNA is TGTGCCAGCACCCTGAGAGGGACATCTTATGGCTACACCTTC.

This clonotype has ten or more counts. The genes are TRBV6-1 and TRBJ1-5; D remains unclear. Trimming removed 3 bases at V and 6 bases at J, with 15 bases between. The CDR3 extends over 15 amino acids. The germline V gene has CDR1 MNHNS and CDR2 SASEGT. CDR3 DNA sequence: TGTGCCAGCAGTGAGGTTGACCGAGGGCGTCAGCCCCAGCATTTT. Its translation: CASSEVDRGRQPQHF.

V gene TRBV5-1 combines with J gene TRBJ2-3; no definite D call. The length of the CDR3 is 14 residues. Trimming shortened V by 7 bases and J by 2 bases, and 14 bases separated the two germline ends. Per the germline V gene, CDR1 is SGHRS and CDR2 is YFSETQ. CDR3 sequence reads: CASFLSRPTDTQYF. For the CDR3, the DNA is TGCGCCAGCTTCCTAAGCAGGCCCACAGATACGCAGTATTTT.

In its sample, this clonotype was seen a few times. The CDR3 reads CASSQGLAGGPKSTDTQYF. The CDR3 DNA reads as TGTGCCAGCAGCCAAGGACTAGCGGGAGGCCCGAAAAGCACAGATACGCAGTATTTT. The chain employs TRBV3-1 and TRBJ2-3; 13 bases agree with TRBD2. V was clipped by 1 base and J by 0 bases; unmatched bases: 7. Germline V gives CDR1 LGHDT, CDR2 YNNKEL (reference sequence). This CDR3 has 19 amino acids.

This clonotype was observed many times. The CDR3 loop reads CASSVGRTDTQYF. DNA for the CDR3: TGTGCCAGCAGCGTAGGCCGAACAGATACGCAGTATTTT. This chain uses TRBV9 with TRBJ2-3, with unresolved D. CDR3 length: 13 amino acids. The germline V gene encodes CDR1 SGDLS and CDR2 YYNGEE. V lost 0 bases and J 3 bases, leaving 5 bases between the germline ends.

This clonotype was seen ten or more times. V usage is TRBV11-2 and J usage is TRBJ2-2; TRBD2 is a possible D gene (5 bases). CDR1 SGHAT and CDR2 FQNNGV come from the germline V gene. V was pared by 2 bases and J by 7 bases, with 11 bases between. The CDR3 is made up of 14 amino acids. This CDR3 is CASSLLRAGGELFF. In nucleotides, the CDR3 is TGTGCCAGCAGCTTACTCCGGGCGGGCGGGGAGCTGTTTTTT.